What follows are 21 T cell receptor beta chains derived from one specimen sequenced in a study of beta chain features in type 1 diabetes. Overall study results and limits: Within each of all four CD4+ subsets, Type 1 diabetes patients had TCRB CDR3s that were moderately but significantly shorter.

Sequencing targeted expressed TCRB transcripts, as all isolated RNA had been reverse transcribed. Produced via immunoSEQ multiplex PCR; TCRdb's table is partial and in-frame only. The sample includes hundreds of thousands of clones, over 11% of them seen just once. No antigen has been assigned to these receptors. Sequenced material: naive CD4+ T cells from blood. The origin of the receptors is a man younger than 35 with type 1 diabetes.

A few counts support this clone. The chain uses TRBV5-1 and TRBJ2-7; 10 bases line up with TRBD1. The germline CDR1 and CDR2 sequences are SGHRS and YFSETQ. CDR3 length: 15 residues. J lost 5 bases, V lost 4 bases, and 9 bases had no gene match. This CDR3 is CASSLLPGQGNEQYF. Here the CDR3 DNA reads TGCGCCAGCAGCCTTCTCCCGGGACAGGGGAACGAGCAGTACTTC.

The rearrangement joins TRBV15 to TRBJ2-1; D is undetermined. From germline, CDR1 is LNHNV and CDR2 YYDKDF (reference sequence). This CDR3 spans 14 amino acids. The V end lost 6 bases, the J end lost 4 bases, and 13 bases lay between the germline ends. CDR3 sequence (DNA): TGTGCCACCAGGGCCCAGACAACGTACAATGAGCAGTTCTTC. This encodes CATRAQTTYNEQFF.

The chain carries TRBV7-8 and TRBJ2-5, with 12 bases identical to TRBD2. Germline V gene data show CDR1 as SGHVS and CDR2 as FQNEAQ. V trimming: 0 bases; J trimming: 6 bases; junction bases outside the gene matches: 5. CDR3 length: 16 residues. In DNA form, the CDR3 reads TGTGCCAGCAGCTTAGCCCGGACTAGCGGGGCTCAGACCCAGTACTTC. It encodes CASSLARTSGAQTQYF.

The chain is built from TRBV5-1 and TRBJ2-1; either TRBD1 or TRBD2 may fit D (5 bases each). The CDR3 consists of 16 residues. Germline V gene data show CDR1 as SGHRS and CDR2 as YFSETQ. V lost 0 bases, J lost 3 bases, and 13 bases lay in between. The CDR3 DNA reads TGCGCCAGCAGCTTGGTAAGGGGACGAAACTACAATGAGCAGTTCTTC. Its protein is CASSLVRGRNYNEQFF.

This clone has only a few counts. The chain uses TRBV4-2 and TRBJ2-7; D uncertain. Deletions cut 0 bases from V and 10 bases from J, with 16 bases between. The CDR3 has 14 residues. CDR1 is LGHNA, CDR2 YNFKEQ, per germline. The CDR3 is CASSQEKLSLPQYF. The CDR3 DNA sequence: TGTGCCAGCAGCCAAGAGAAGCTAAGTCTTCCTCAGTACTTC.

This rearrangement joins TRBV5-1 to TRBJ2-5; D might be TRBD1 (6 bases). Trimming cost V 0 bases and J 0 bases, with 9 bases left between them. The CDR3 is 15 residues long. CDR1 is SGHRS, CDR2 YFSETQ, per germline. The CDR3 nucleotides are TGCGCCAGCAGCTTGGCAGGGGTCTACCAAGAGACCCAGTACTTC. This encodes CASSLAGVYQETQYF. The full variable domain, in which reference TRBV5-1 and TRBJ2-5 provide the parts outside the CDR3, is KAGVTQTPRYLIKTRGQQVTLSCSPISGHRSVSWYQQTPGQGLQFLFEYFSETQRNKGNFPGRFSGRQFSNSRSEMNVSTLELGDSALYLCASSLAGVYQETQYFGPGTRLLVL.

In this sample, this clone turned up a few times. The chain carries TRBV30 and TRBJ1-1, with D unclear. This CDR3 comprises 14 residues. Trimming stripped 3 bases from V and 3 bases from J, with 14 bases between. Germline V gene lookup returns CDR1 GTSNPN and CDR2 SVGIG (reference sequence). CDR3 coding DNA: TGTGCCTGGAGCGCACGGGGAGGTGACACTGAAGCTTTCTTT. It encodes CAWSARGGDTEAFF.

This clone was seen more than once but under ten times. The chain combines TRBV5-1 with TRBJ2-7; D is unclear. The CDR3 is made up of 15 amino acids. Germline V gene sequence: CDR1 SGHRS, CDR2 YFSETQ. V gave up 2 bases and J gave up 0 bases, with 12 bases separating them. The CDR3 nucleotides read TGCGCCAGCAGCTTAGGTGTAACAAGCTCCTACGAGCAGTACTTC. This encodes CASSLGVTSSYEQYF.

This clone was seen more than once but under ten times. The CDR3 sequence is CASSSGTGGGHEQYF. CDR3 bases: TGCGCCAGCAGCTCAGGGACAGGGGGCGGCCACGAGCAGTACTTC. The chain carries TRBV5-1 and TRBJ2-7; the match to TRBD1 covers 12 bases. V shed 3 bases and J 5 bases; nucleotides not matched to a gene: 6. The CDR3 covers 15 residues. Per the germline V gene, CDR1 is SGHRS and CDR2 is YFSETQ.

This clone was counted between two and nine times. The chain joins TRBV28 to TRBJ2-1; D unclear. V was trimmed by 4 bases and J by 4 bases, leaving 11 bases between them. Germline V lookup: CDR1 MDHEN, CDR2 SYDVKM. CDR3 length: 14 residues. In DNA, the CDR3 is TGTGCCAGCAGTTCTCCGGTCAGGTACAATGAGCAGTTCTTC. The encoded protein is CASSSPVRYNEQFF.

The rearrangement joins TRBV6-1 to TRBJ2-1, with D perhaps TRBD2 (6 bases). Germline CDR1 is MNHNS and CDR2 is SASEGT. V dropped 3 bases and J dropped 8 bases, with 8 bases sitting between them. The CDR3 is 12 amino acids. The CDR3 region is CASSDWGDEQFF. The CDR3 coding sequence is TGTGCCAGCAGTGACTGGGGGGATGAGCAGTTCTTC.

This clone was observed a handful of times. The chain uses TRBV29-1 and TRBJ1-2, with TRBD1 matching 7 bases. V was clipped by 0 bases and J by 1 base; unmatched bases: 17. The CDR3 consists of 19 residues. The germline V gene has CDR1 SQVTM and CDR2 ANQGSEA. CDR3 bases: TGCAGCGTTGAAGATTCGGAGGGGGCGACGCCTGATCTTAACTATGGCTACACCTTC. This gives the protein CSVEDSEGATPDLNYGYTF.

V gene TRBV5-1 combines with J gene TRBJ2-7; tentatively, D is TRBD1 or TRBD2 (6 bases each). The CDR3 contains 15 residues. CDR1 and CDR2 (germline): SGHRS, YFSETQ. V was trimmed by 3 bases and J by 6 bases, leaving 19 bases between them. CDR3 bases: TGCGCCAGCAGCTACGCGGGACACGGTGCGCGCGAGCAGTACTTC. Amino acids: CASSYAGHGAREQYF.

In DNA, the CDR3 is TGTGCCAGCTCACGGACTAGCGGAACAGATACGCAGTATTTT. Protein product: CASSRTSGTDTQYF. This sequence joins TRBV18 and TRBJ2-3; 10 nucleotides align to TRBD2. The germline gives CDR1 KGHSH, CDR2 LQKENI. The CDR3 runs 14 residues. Trimming cost V 4 bases and J 3 bases; bases outside gene matches: 1.

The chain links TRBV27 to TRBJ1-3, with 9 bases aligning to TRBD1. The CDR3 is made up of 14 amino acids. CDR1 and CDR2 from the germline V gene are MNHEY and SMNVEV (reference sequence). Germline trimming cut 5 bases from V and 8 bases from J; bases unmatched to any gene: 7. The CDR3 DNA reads TGTGCCAGCAGTACCGGACAGGGGCAGGACACCATATATTTT. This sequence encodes CASSTGQGQDTIYF.

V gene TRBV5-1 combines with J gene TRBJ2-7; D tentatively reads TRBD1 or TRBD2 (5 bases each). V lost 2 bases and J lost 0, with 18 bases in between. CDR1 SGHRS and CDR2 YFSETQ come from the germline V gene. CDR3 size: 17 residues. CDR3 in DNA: TGCGCCAGCAGCTTCGGGGCAGCTGGGAGCTACTCCTACGAGCAGTACTTC. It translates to CASSFGAAGSYSYEQYF. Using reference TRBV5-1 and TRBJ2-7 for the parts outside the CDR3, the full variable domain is KAGVTQTPRYLIKTRGQQVTLSCSPISGHRSVSWYQQTPGQGLQFLFEYFSETQRNKGNFPGRFSGRQFSNSRSEMNVSTLELGDSALYLCASSFGAAGSYSYEQYFGPGTRLTVT.

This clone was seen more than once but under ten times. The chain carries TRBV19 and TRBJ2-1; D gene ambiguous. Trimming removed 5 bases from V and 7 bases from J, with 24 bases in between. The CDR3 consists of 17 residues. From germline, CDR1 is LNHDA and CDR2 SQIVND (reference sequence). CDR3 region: CASSFLVPSTVVNEQFF. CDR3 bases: TGTGCCAGTAGTTTCCTGGTCCCTTCCACAGTCGTTAATGAGCAGTTCTTC.

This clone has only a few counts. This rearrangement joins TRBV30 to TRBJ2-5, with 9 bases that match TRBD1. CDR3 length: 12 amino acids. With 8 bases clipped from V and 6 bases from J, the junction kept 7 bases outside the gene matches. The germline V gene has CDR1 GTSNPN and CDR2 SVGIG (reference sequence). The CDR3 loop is CARGQGGQTQYF. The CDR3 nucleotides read TGTGCCAGGGGACAGGGAGGACAGACCCAGTACTTC.

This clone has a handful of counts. CDR3: CASSLSGTLNQPQHF. CDR3 DNA sequence: TGTGCCAGCAGCCTGTCCGGGACCCTAAATCAGCCCCAGCATTTT. The chain is built from TRBV5-6 and TRBJ1-5; perhaps TRBD1 as D (5 bases). Germline loops: CDR1 SGHDT, CDR2 YYEEEE. V dropped 4 bases and J dropped 4 bases, with 15 bases sitting between them. The CDR3 runs 15 residues.

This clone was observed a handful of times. The CDR3 loop is CASSLEWGRNSPLHF. CDR3 nucleotide sequence: TGTGCCAGCAGCTTGGAGTGGGGGCGAAATTCACCCCTCCACTTT. This rearrangement joins TRBV7-2 to TRBJ1-6; perhaps TRBD1 as D (6 bases). The CDR3 has 15 amino acids. V dropped 3 bases and J dropped 7 bases, with 13 bases sitting between them. The V gene's germline CDR1 is SGHTA and CDR2 FQGNSA.

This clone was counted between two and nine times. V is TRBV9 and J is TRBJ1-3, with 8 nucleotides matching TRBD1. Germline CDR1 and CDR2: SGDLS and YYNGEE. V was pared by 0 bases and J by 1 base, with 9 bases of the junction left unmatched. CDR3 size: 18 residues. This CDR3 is CASSVASGQGVSGNTIYF. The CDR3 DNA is TGTGCCAGCAGCGTAGCTTCCGGACAGGGAGTGTCTGGAAACACCATATATTTT.